The 5 T cell receptor beta chains below were found in one sample sequenced in a study of shared clonotypes between healthy human individuals. Naive CD8 cells were CD45RO-negative, positively selected for CCR7, excluding terminally differentiated effector memory CD45RA+ cells. TCRdb's table, derived via immunoSEQ multiplex PCR, lists solely in-frame clones and lacks some. This sample has about 2.1 million clones, with 93% found just once. The sample consisted of naive CD8+ T cells from PBMCs. The receptor source for this set is a man younger than 35 in good health. Some clones in this sample may be carry-over from other donors' samples.

The chain uses TRBV5-1 and TRBJ2-7, with D uncertain. Germline V CDR1 and CDR2: SGHRS, YFSETQ. V was shortened by 4 bases and J by 3 bases, with 14 bases between the two germline ends. This CDR3 spans 14 amino acids. The DNA for the CDR3 is TGCGCCAGCAGCGGGGTTGGGCCCTACTACGAGCAGTACTTC. Translating it yields CASSGVGPYYEQYF.

DNA of the CDR3: TGTGCCAGCAGTGAACCGTATTATCAGGTGAGAGCGAGGACTGAAGCTTTCTTT. Protein product: CASSEPYYQVRARTEAFF. The V gene is TRBV2, the J gene TRBJ1-1; D not certain. The CDR3 loop spans 18 amino acids. V lost 2 bases, J lost 5 bases, and 24 bases lay in between. The V gene's germline CDR1 is SNHLY and CDR2 FYNNEI.

Only one count was recorded for this clone. The chain couples TRBV27 to TRBJ2-5; 7 positions agree with TRBD1. CDR3 length: 14 amino acids. Germline loops: CDR1 MNHEY, CDR2 SMNVEV (reference sequence). The V and J ends lost 2 bases and 4 bases, in that order; junction bases with no gene match: 4. This chain's CDR3 is CASSLQGVGETQYF. In DNA, the CDR3 is TGTGCCAGCAGTTTACAGGGGGTGGGAGAGACCCAGTACTTC.

This clone occurred once. The CDR3, as DNA: TGTGCCAGCAGGGGGGGGCAGGTACATTACAATGAGCAGTTCTTC. Its translation: CASRGGQVHYNEQFF. The chain is built from TRBV27 and TRBJ2-1; D might be TRBD2 (7 bases). Trimming took 6 bases from V and 4 from J, leaving 16 bases between them. The germline V gene encodes CDR1 MNHEY and CDR2 SMNVEV (reference sequence). The CDR3 loop spans 15 amino acids.

The chain links TRBV9 to TRBJ1-2; D perhaps matches TRBD1 (6 bases). V lost 3 bases and J 4 bases, leaving 16 bases between the germline ends. From germline, CDR1 is SGDLS and CDR2 YYNGEE. The CDR3 extends over 15 amino acids. CDR3 loop: CASSAGGGAGYGYTF. In DNA, the CDR3 is TGTGCCAGCAGCGCGGGAGGGGGGGCTGGCTATGGCTACACCTTC. Filled out from reference TRBV9 and TRBJ1-2, the complete variable domain reads DSGVTQTPKHLITATGQRVTLRCSPRSGDLSVYWYQQSLDQGLQFLIQYYNGEERAKGNILERFSAQQFPDLHSELNLSSLELGDSALYFCASSAGGGAGYGYTFGSGTRLTVV.